The 18 T cell receptor beta chains presented below share a single source sample, sequenced in a study of cytomegalovirus exposure and HLA in healthy donors. PCR involved 60 Vbeta and 13 Jbeta primers. Sequenced by immunoSEQ multiplex PCR; TCRdb stores in-frame clones only, minus some. The table lists 100,000 or so clones, 55% to 80% of them singletons. Sequenced sample: PBMCs. These receptors were taken from a human donor in good health.

Only a few counts were recorded for this clone. This chain joins TRBV28 and TRBJ1-5; TRBD1 matches at 8 bases. The J segment lost 2 bases and the V segment lost 5 bases, leaving 11 bases of the junction unmatched. CDR1 and CDR2 (germline): MDHEN, SYDVKM. This CDR3 is 17 amino acids long. DNA of the CDR3: TGTGCCAGCAGTCCATGGATCGGACAGGGAGGCAATCAGCCCCAGCATTTT. Its protein is CASSPWIGQGGNQPQHF.

This chain links TRBV5-1 with TRBJ2-5, with TRBD1 matching over 7 bases. The CDR3 runs 14 residues. Unmatched junction bases numbered 6, after V lost 4 bases and J lost 3 bases. CDR1 is SGHRS, CDR2 YFSETQ, per germline. The CDR3 loop reads CASSEWDREETQYF. The CDR3 bases are TGCGCCAGCAGCGAGTGGGACAGAGAAGAGACCCAGTACTTC.

This CDR3 reads CASSLGVSSSYEQYF. The CDR3 bases are TGTGCCAGCAGCTTAGGCGTTAGTAGCTCCTACGAGCAGTACTTC. The chain couples TRBV11-2 to TRBJ2-7, with unresolved D. Looked up from germline, CDR1 is SGHAT and CDR2 is FQNNGV. V shed 1 base and J shed 0 bases, with 10 bases lying between them. The CDR3 consists of 15 residues.

To note about this clone: The conserved phenylalanine or tryptophan normally closing the CDR3 is absent here, so this likely arose from a read error. This chain links TRBV18 with TRBJ1-1; 10 bases match TRBD1. Germline-derived CDR1 and CDR2 are KGHSH and LQKENI. J was trimmed by 0 bases and V by 3 bases; bases with no gene match: 1. The CDR3 runs 15 residues. CDR3 sequence reads: CASSPDRGMNTEAFL. The CDR3, as DNA: TGTGCCAGCTCACCGGACAGGGGGATGAACACTGAAGCTTTCCTT.

This clone was found a few times. The chain employs TRBV6-4 and TRBJ1-5; the match to TRBD1 covers 12 bases. Germline assignment: CDR1 MRHNA and CDR2 SNTAGT. CDR3 length: 20 amino acids. V was pared by 7 bases and J by 5 bases, with 21 bases of the junction left unmatched. CDR3 nucleotide sequence: TGTGCCAGCACCCCACCCGGGACAGGGGGCTCTTCGCGTATACATCAGCCCCAGCATTTT. This sequence encodes CASTPPGTGGSSRIHQPQHF.

V is TRBV27 and J is TRBJ2-1, with TRBD2 matching 14 bases. In germline, CDR1 is MNHEY, CDR2 SMNVEV (reference sequence). V gave up 3 bases and J gave up 5 bases; unmatched junction bases: 6. The CDR3 is made up of 17 amino acids. For the CDR3, the DNA is TGTGCCAGCAGTTTTCCTACGGGACTAGCGGGAGACAATGAGCAGTTCTTC. This translates into CASSFPTGLAGDNEQFF.

The chain combines TRBV10-3 with TRBJ1-1, with D unclear. V lost 3 bases and J lost 3, with 14 bases in between. This CDR3 is 15 amino acids long. Germline V gene data show CDR1 as ENHRY and CDR2 as SYGVKD. The CDR3 nucleotides are TGTGCCATCAGTGATTGGGAGGGCATCGACACTGAAGCTTTCTTT. Translation gives CAISDWEGIDTEAFF.

V gene TRBV28 combines with J gene TRBJ1-5; D is undetermined. The CDR3 covers 14 residues. The germline V and J ends were trimmed by 3 bases and 2 bases, with 8 bases remaining between them. The germline gives CDR1 MDHEN, CDR2 SYDVKM. CDR3 sequence: CASSLQMGNQPQHF. Written as DNA, the CDR3 is TGTGCCAGCAGTTTGCAGATGGGCAATCAGCCCCAGCATTTT.

This chain joins TRBV19 and TRBJ2-7; 9 nucleotides align to TRBD2. The trim removed 3 bases at V and 2 bases at J, leaving 5 bases unmatched. Germline CDR1 is LNHDA and CDR2 is SQIVND (reference sequence). The CDR3 extends over 15 amino acids. The CDR3 DNA reads as TGTGCCAGTAGTATGGGGCTAGCGGGAACCTACGAGCAGTACTTC. It is translated as CASSMGLAGTYEQYF.

This clone was detected a few times. V is TRBV6-5 and J is TRBJ2-7, with 8 bases matching TRBD1. The length of the CDR3 is 15 residues. J lost 1 base, V lost 2 bases, and 4 bases had no gene match. Germline assignment: CDR1 MNHEY and CDR2 SVGAGI. The DNA of the CDR3 is TGTGCCAGCAGTTACAACGGACAGGGTTCCTACGAGCAGTACTTC. It yields the protein CASSYNGQGSYEQYF.

Details on this clone: The same CDR3 is also encoded by other DNA sequences in this sample. The chain links TRBV14 to TRBJ1-2; 7 bases agree with TRBD1. This CDR3 has 13 amino acids. Germline trimming cut 4 bases from V and 8 bases from J; bases unmatched to any gene: 7. Germline CDR1 SGHDN, CDR2 FVKESK. CDR3 DNA: TGTGCCAGCAGCCTTATGACAGGGTACGGCTACACCTTC. Its translation is CASSLMTGYGYTF. The full variable domain, its missing parts supplied by reference TRBV14 and TRBJ1-2, is EAGVTQFPSHSVIEKGQTVTLRCDPISGHDNLYWYRRVMGKEIKFLLHFVKESKQDESGMPNNRFLAERTGGTYSTLKVQPAELEDSGVYFCASSLMTGYGYTFGSGTRLTVV.

This clone was detected only a few times. The J gene is TRBJ1-6, the V gene TRBV6-5; no clear D. This CDR3 is built from 14 residues. Germline V gene lookup returns CDR1 MNHEY and CDR2 SVGAGI. Trimming removed 6 bases at V and 0 bases at J, with 6 bases between. As DNA, the CDR3 is TGTGCCAGCAGCGAGAGCTCCTATAATTCACCCCTCCACTTT. Translating gives CASSESSYNSPLHF.

The chain employs TRBV5-1 and TRBJ1-4; D possibly corresponds to TRBD1 (5 bases). Trimming cost V 4 bases and J 7 bases, with 14 bases left between them. The CDR3 spans 14 residues. Germline loops: CDR1 SGHRS, CDR2 YFSETQ. In DNA, the CDR3 is TGCGCCAGCAGCCCGGGCGGGAGGGGTGAAAAACTGTTTTTT. This gives the protein CASSPGGRGEKLFF.

V is TRBV7-3 and J is TRBJ2-3; 8 bases fit TRBD2. The CDR3 spans 15 residues. The V and J ends lost 6 bases and 6 bases, in that order; junction bases with no gene match: 11. The germline gives CDR1 SGHTA, CDR2 FQGTGA. The DNA for the CDR3 is TGTGCCAGCAGTGGGACGGGAGGGCCGGAGGATACGCAGTATTTT. Encoded protein: CASSGTGGPEDTQYF.

The genes are TRBV7-9 and TRBJ2-7, with 13 bases lining up with TRBD2. The V gene end was trimmed by 4 bases and the J gene end by 4 bases; junction bases not matched to a gene: 10. CDR1 and CDR2 (germline): SEHNR, FQNEAQ (reference sequence). The CDR3 sequence is 17 residues long. Here the CDR3 DNA reads TGTGCCAGCAGCTCGACCCGGACTAGCGGGAGTAGATACGAGCAGTACTTC. As protein: CASSSTRTSGSRYEQYF.

The table lists this clone with a few counts. This chain uses TRBV11-2 with TRBJ1-6; D perhaps matches TRBD1 (5 bases). Germline lookup yields CDR1 SGHAT and CDR2 FQNNGV. With 1 base removed from V and 8 bases from J, the gap between germline ends came to 15 bases. This CDR3 is 16 amino acids long. For the CDR3, the DNA is TGTGCCAGCAGCTTAGCCAGGGCTGGTATGGATTCACCCCTCCACTTT. This codes for CASSLARAGMDSPLHF.

This sequence joins TRBV29-1 and TRBJ1-1; D unclear. Germline-derived CDR1 and CDR2 are SQVTM and ANQGSEA. The length of the CDR3 is 12 residues. V was trimmed by 3 bases and J by 4 bases, leaving 9 bases between them. The CDR3 is CSVDGQITEAFF. The CDR3, as DNA: TGCAGCGTTGATGGGCAAATCACTGAAGCTTTCTTT. The full variable domain, rest sourced from reference TRBV29-1 and TRBJ1-1, is SAVISQKPSRDICQRGTSLTIQCQVDSQVTMMFWYRQQPGQSLTLIATANQGSEATYESGFVIDKFPISRPNLTFSTLTVSNMSPEDSSIYLCSVDGQITEAFFGQGTRLTVV.

V usage is TRBV5-1 and J usage is TRBJ2-3, with 10 bases fitting TRBD2. Germline-derived CDR1 and CDR2 are SGHRS and YFSETQ. The ends lost 5 bases at V and 6 bases at J; junction bases unmatched: 0. This CDR3 has 12 amino acids. The CDR3 DNA reads TGCGCCAGCAGGGGACTAGCGGATACGCAGTATTTT. This sequence encodes CASRGLADTQYF. Based on the CDR3 plus reference TRBV5-1 and TRBJ2-3, the full variable domain is KAGVTQTPRYLIKTRGQQVTLSCSPISGHRSVSWYQQTPGQGLQFLFEYFSETQRNKGNFPGRFSGRQFSNSRSEMNVSTLELGDSALYLCASRGLADTQYFGPGTRLTVL.